Each of the 20 T cell receptor beta chains below was sequenced from the same sample in a study of OX40 agonist ivuxolimab in advanced cancers. Measured with immunoSEQ multiplex PCR; TCRdb has only the in-frame clones, and not every one. This table holds 90,000 to 130,000 clones, approximately 90% found once. The sample consisted of CD4+ or CD8+ T cells sorted from blood, taken in a trial of the OX40 agonist ivuxolimab. These receptors were obtained from an adult with an advanced solid tumor such as melanoma, head and neck, liver or kidney cancer.

This chain links TRBV4-1 with TRBJ2-2; 10 bases are a match to TRBD2. This CDR3 spans 15 amino acids. V gave up 4 bases and J gave up 7 bases; unmatched junction bases: 6. The germline gives CDR1 MGHRA, CDR2 YSYEKL. For the CDR3, the DNA is TGCGCCAGCAGCCTTACTAGCGGGGCCGTCGGGGAGCTGTTTTTT. It is translated as CASSLTSGAVGELFF.

The V gene is TRBV6-5, the J gene TRBJ1-1, with D possibly matching TRBD1 (6 bases). V was cut by 5 bases and J by 1 base, with 8 bases left in between. Germline V gene sequence: CDR1 MNHEY, CDR2 SVGAGI. The length of the CDR3 is 13 residues. CDR3 loop: CASSAGQNTEAFF. The CDR3 DNA reads TGTGCCAGCAGTGCGGGACAGAACACTGAAGCTTTCTTT.

The CDR3 protein is CATTLGTGSHNEQFF. The CDR3 nucleotides are TGTGCCACCACTCTAGGGACAGGGAGCCACAATGAGCAGTTCTTC. V and J are TRBV6-1 and TRBJ2-1; 9 bases line up with TRBD1. Germline CDR1 MNHNS, CDR2 SASEGT. The CDR3 extends over 15 amino acids. The junction had 12 bases not matched to a gene; V was cut back by 10 bases and J by 5 bases.

This sequence joins TRBV6-6 and TRBJ2-7; 9 bases are a match to TRBD1. The CDR3 runs 15 residues. Germline CDR1 and CDR2: MNHNY and SVGAGI (reference sequence). The V and J ends lost 0 bases and 6 bases, in that order; junction bases with no gene match: 6. The CDR3 DNA follows: TGTGCCAGCAGTTACTCGGGGACAGGGAATCTCGAGCAGTACTTC. The encoded protein is CASSYSGTGNLEQYF.

The rearrangement joins TRBV4-1 to TRBJ2-5; D possibly matches TRBD1 or TRBD2 (7 bases each). The CDR3 sequence is 15 residues long. V lost 1 base to trimming and J lost 1 base, with 10 bases between them. CDR1 is MGHRA and CDR2 is YSYEKL in the germline V gene. CDR3 residues: CASSQGRGGQETQYF. CDR3 nucleotides: TGCGCCAGCAGCCAAGGCAGGGGGGGCCAAGAGACCCAGTACTTC.

This rearrangement joins TRBV28 to TRBJ1-6, with D tentatively TRBD1 (5 bases). V lost 5 bases and J lost 7, with 15 bases in between. Germline values: CDR1 MDHEN, CDR2 SYDVKM. The CDR3 has 15 residues. CDR3 sequence: CASSTDSWRNSPLHF. The CDR3 DNA is TGTGCCAGCAGTACAGACAGTTGGCGGAATTCACCCCTCCACTTT. Full variable domain (rest looked up from reference TRBV28 and TRBJ1-6): DVKVTQSSRYLVKRTGEKVFLECVQDMDHENMFWYRQDPGLGLRLIYFSYDVKMKEKGDIPEGYSVSREKKERFSLILESASTNQTSMYLCASSTDSWRNSPLHFGNGTRLTVT.

The gene calls are TRBV7-3 and TRBJ2-3; 9 positions match TRBD1. After removal of 5 bases from V and 3 bases from J, the junction contained 6 bases not matched to a gene. The CDR3 length is 15 residues. From germline, CDR1 is SGHTA and CDR2 FQGTGA. CDR3 amino acids: CASSRTGEKTDTQYF. The CDR3 DNA reads TGTGCCAGCAGCCGGACAGGGGAGAAGACAGATACGCAGTATTTT.

The rearrangement uses TRBV11-1 and TRBJ1-1, with D unclear. CDR3 length: 15 residues. The V end was cut by 1 base, the J end by 1 base, with 10 bases between. Germline CDR1 and CDR2: SGHAT and FQDESV (reference sequence). The CDR3 reads CASSLDTIKNTEAFF. The CDR3, as DNA: TGTGCCAGCAGCTTAGATACGATCAAGAACACTGAAGCTTTCTTT.

V usage is TRBV6-1 and J usage is TRBJ2-3; 9 bases match TRBD1. There are 15 residues in the CDR3. CDR1 is MNHNS, CDR2 SASEGT, per germline. V shed 6 bases, J shed 4 bases, and the junction held 8 bases outside the gene matches. The CDR3 DNA sequence: TGTGCCAGCAGCTCCGGACAGGGGTCCCCAGATACGCAGTATTTT. Translation gives CASSSGQGSPDTQYF.

The chain couples TRBV9 to TRBJ2-1, with D perhaps matching TRBD1 (6 bases). The CDR3 contains 16 residues. Trimming removed 0 bases from V and 3 bases from J, with 13 bases in between. Germline V gene data show CDR1 as SGDLS and CDR2 as YYNGEE. In DNA form, the CDR3 reads TGTGCCAGCAGCGTAGGAGGGGGACCTCGCTACAATGAGCAGTTCTTC. It encodes CASSVGGGPRYNEQFF.

The CDR3 DNA sequence: TGTGCCAGCAGCCAAGCCGGGGACAGGGGGCTGGGAGATACGCAGTATTTT. Protein: CASSQAGDRGLGDTQYF. The chain joins TRBV4-2 to TRBJ2-3; 12 nucleotides agree with TRBD1. Germline lookup yields CDR1 LGHNA and CDR2 YNFKEQ. Trimming took 1 base from V and 5 from J; bases not matched to a gene: 7. CDR3 length equals 17 residues.

The chain recombines TRBV19 with TRBJ2-1; 9 bases align to TRBD1. Per the germline V gene, CDR1 is LNHDA and CDR2 is SQIVND (reference sequence). The CDR3 is made up of 16 amino acids. V shed 3 bases, J shed 8 bases, and the junction held 11 bases outside the gene matches. Written as DNA, the CDR3 is TGTGCCAGTAGTATCTCCGGGACAGGGTTGAGGGATGAGCAGTTCTTC. Protein: CASSISGTGLRDEQFF. Looking up the rest from reference TRBV19 and TRBJ2-1 gives the full variable domain: DGGITQSPKYLFRKEGQNVTLSCEQNLNHDAMYWYRQDPGQGLRLIYYSQIVNDFQKGDIAEGYSVSREKKESFPLTVTSAQKNPTAFYLCASSISGTGLRDEQFFGPGTRLTVL.

The rearrangement joins TRBV10-3 to TRBJ1-4; perhaps TRBD1 as D (5 bases). CDR1 is ENHRY and CDR2 is SYGVKD in the germline V gene. This CDR3 region has 15 residues. The ends were cut back, 2 bases at V and 4 bases at J, with 11 bases in the middle. CDR3 amino acids: CAISEASGLNEKLFF. In DNA, the CDR3 is TGTGCCATCAGTGAGGCGTCGGGACTTAATGAAAAACTGTTTTTT.

The chain has TRBV5-1 and TRBJ2-1; D gene unclear. CDR3 length: 14 residues. Trimming stripped 4 bases from V and 6 bases from J, with 14 bases between. Germline V gene sequence: CDR1 SGHRS, CDR2 YFSETQ. DNA of the CDR3: TGCGCCAGCAGCCGAGCAGACTCCCTCAATGAGCAGTTCTTC. It encodes CASSRADSLNEQFF. Full variable domain (missing parts from reference TRBV5-1 and TRBJ2-1): KAGVTQTPRYLIKTRGQQVTLSCSPISGHRSVSWYQQTPGQGLQFLFEYFSETQRNKGNFPGRFSGRQFSNSRSEMNVSTLELGDSALYLCASSRADSLNEQFFGPGTRLTVL.

The chain joins TRBV18 to TRBJ2-7; TRBD1 might be the D (6 bases). The germline V gene has CDR1 KGHSH and CDR2 LQKENI. This CDR3 is built from 14 residues. Deletions cut 3 bases from V and 3 bases from J, with 12 bases between. CDR3 DNA sequence: TGTGCCAGCTCACCCGTGAGGACAGTCTACGAGCAGTACTTC. Its protein product is CASSPVRTVYEQYF.

The chain joins TRBV5-6 to TRBJ1-6, with D possibly being TRBD1 (5 bases). The CDR3 covers 16 residues. V shed 4 bases and J shed 0 bases, with 11 bases lying between them. Germline CDR1 is SGHDT and CDR2 is YYEEEE. The CDR3 DNA sequence: TGTGCCAGCAGCCGAGGGGAGCTCTCCTATAATTCACCCCTCCACTTT. Amino acid sequence: CASSRGELSYNSPLHF.

The chain uses TRBV27 and TRBJ1-4; TRBD1 aligns across 8 bases. V dropped 4 bases and J dropped 8; count of bases not matched to a gene: 12. The germline V gene has CDR1 MNHEY and CDR2 SMNVEV (reference sequence). There are 16 residues in the CDR3. The CDR3 loop is CASSSHDGQGGEKLFF. Written as DNA, the CDR3 is TGTGCCAGCAGTTCACACGACGGACAGGGAGGAGAAAAACTGTTTTTT.

This clone showed up just once. The V call is TRBV4-2, the J call TRBJ1-1; D unresolved. Germline CDR1 is LGHNA and CDR2 is YNFKEQ. Trimming removed 3 bases at V and 1 base at J, with 12 bases between. This CDR3 contains 15 residues. As DNA, the CDR3 is TGTGCCAGCAGCCAGGAACGGGCCCCGAACACTGAAGCTTTCTTT. Protein product: CASSQERAPNTEAFF.

This chain links TRBV5-4 with TRBJ1-1; the D gene is possibly TRBD1 (5 bases). The V gene lost 1 base and the J gene lost 1 base, with 8 bases spanning the gap. Germline values: CDR1 SGHNT, CDR2 YYREEE (reference sequence). This CDR3 comprises 14 residues. The CDR3 DNA sequence: TGTGCCAGCAGCTTGAATACAGGGAACACTGAAGCTTTCTTT. It yields the protein CASSLNTGNTEAFF.

The CDR3 spells CAVGLAGDTQYF. CDR3 in DNA: TGTGCCGTGGGACTAGCGGGAGATACGCAGTATTTT. The chain joins TRBV10-3 to TRBJ2-3, with 12 bases fitting TRBD2. Germline V lookup: CDR1 ENHRY, CDR2 SYGVKD. The J segment lost 5 bases and the V segment lost 11 bases, leaving 2 bases of the junction unmatched. This CDR3 has 12 residues.